This T cell receptor beta chain was captured by sequencing in a study of cytomegalovirus exposure and HLA in healthy donors. Background on the study: Caucasian-associated ancestry cluster membership applied to around 76% of 398 genotyped donors. Points from the study as a whole: Fewer N-insertions (relative to the approximately 700-donor mean) were reportedly seen in an Asian-associated ancestry cluster in a later analysis.

With regard to this clone: The antigen is undetermined.

V was pared by 2 bases and J by 4 bases, with 5 bases of the junction left unmatched. This CDR3 region has 15 residues. Germline assignment: CDR1 MDHEN and CDR2 SYDVKM. The PCR had 60 Vbeta and 13 Jbeta primers. The table came from immunoSEQ multiplex PCR; TCRdb's copy has only in-frame clones and leaves some out. The data contain about 88,000 clones, over 80% of them singletons. This chain links TRBV28 with TRBJ2-7; the match to TRBD1 covers 10 bases. Material for sequencing was PBMCs. The TCR originated in a man between 18 and 29 years old in good health and CMV-seronegative. CDR3 bases: TGTGCCAGCAGTTTAAGGGGACAGGGGTCGTACGAGCAGTACTTC. It translates to CASSLRGQGSYEQYF.